This TCR beta chain was sequenced for a study of T cells expressing NK-cell markers (TCRdb year 2020). Context from the whole study: Three sorted T-cell subsets (CD3+CD56+NKG2C+, CD3+CD56+NKG2C- and CD3+CD56-NKG2C+) from under ten donors had their TCR beta-chain repertoires profiled. Most of the eight sequenced donors were HCMV-seropositive and one was HCMV-seronegative. All eight donors whose samples were sequenced were randomly selected healthy volunteers, three of them men and five women. Sequencing of the libraries produced 2 x 150 bp reads on Illumina HiSeq 2000/2500, MiSeq or NextSeq. General findings and caveats noted by the study authors: Those dominant clonotypes were again the most abundant among CD3+CD56-NKG2C+ cells in several donors, at roughly 25-60.1%. For over five donors, the dominant CD3+CD56+NKG2C+ clonotypes were among the top 10 CD8+ clonotypes and accounted for roughly 1.0-7.5% of CD8+ T cells. It remained unclear whether the expanded NKG2C-expressing T cell clones were specific for HCMV antigens.

The CDR3 measures 11 amino acids from cysteine to phenylalanine. This entry has no DNA. The germline V gene (reference sequence) supplies CDR1 LGHDT and CDR2 YNNKEL. A commercial ELISA kit detecting HCMV-specific IgG in serum was used to determine HCMV serostatus. Ficoll density gradient centrifugation was used to isolate peripheral blood mononuclear cells from blood. On this clonotype itself: Its antigen is not yet known.

The sequencing machine was an Illumina HiSeq 2000. TCR beta cDNA libraries were prepared using 5'RACE template switching, which introduced a universal primer site and unique molecular identifiers. cDNA synthesis was primed from the TCR beta constant segment and was followed by two successive PCR amplification steps. The source study handled its data this way. MIGEC was used to demultiplex reads and group reads by UMI, and MiTCR was used to assemble and quantify clonotypes. Only TCR cDNA sequences supported by at least two reads were kept to exclude erroneous sequences. The tcR package was used for downstream repertoire analysis, and clonotypes were matched across fractions by CDR3 nucleotide sequence plus V segment. VDJmatch was used to annotate antigen specificity against VDJdb, with one amino acid substitution in CDR3 permitted. TCRdb reprocessed the reads, so every CDR3 protein sequence counts as one entry and DNA is not shown. Clone size and V and J calls follow TCRdb, not the original study. The record for this sample contains about 460,000 distinct CDR3 sequences. The ten most abundant clones make up more than 1.4% of the sample.

The sample taken for sequencing was blood T cells: a sorted CD56 or NKG2C T cell subset, CD4+ or CD8+ T cells, or bulk PBMC T cells (not recorded which). The TCR originated in a woman aged 45 to 65 in good health. Donor details come from another sample of the same person, matched by shared clones. The rearranged chain carries TRBV3-1 and TRBJ1-1. The CDR3 protein sequence reads: CASSQPGLAFF.